These 20 T cell receptor beta chains were all obtained from the same sample, sequenced in a study of blood T cell repertoires in COVID-19. Here immunoSEQ multiplex PCR was the method, and the copy in TCRdb shows in-frame clones only, minus some. Among under 300,000 clones listed, 81% were seen once. The material sequenced was peripheral blood. Receptors originate from a woman aged 55-69 years with active or convalescent COVID-19.

The J gene is TRBJ2-7, the V gene TRBV7-2, with 13 bases fitting TRBD2. V was clipped by 6 bases and J by 4 bases; unmatched bases: 6. This CDR3 region has 15 residues. CDR1 is SGHTA and CDR2 is FQGNSA in the germline V gene. The CDR3, as DNA: TGTGCCAGCAGGAACCCGACTAGCGGGGGGTACGAGCAGTACTTC. Protein sequence: CASRNPTSGGYEQYF.

This clone was observed a handful of times. The chain is built from TRBV19 and TRBJ1-6, with 7 nucleotides matching TRBD1. CDR3 size: 14 residues. V gave up 8 bases and J gave up 9 bases; unmatched junction bases: 10. The V gene's germline CDR1 is LNHDA and CDR2 SQIVND (reference sequence). The CDR3 reads CASHHRGTASPLHF. The CDR3, as DNA: TGTGCCAGTCACCACAGGGGAACGGCTTCACCCCTCCACTTT.

The rearrangement uses TRBV7-3 and TRBJ1-5; D remains unclear. The CDR3 is 13 residues long. From germline, CDR1 is SGHTA and CDR2 FQGTGA. The V gene lost 6 bases and the J gene lost 6 bases, with 12 bases spanning the gap. The CDR3, as DNA: TGTGCCAGCAGTAGGAGTCCAAGTCAGCCCCAGCATTTT. Translating gives CASSRSPSQPQHF. Full variable domain (missing parts from reference TRBV7-3 and TRBJ1-5): GAGVSQTPSNKVTEKGKYVELRCDPISGHTALYWYRQSLGQGPEFLIYFQGTGAADDSGLPNDRFFAVRPEGSVSTLKIQRTERGDSAVYLCASSRSPSQPQHFGDGTRLSIL.

This chain uses TRBV9 with TRBJ1-2; the D gene is possibly TRBD1 (5 bases). Trimming stripped 3 bases from V and 6 bases from J, with 9 bases between. The CDR3 totals 12 residues. The V gene's germline CDR1 is SGDLS and CDR2 YYNGEE. The DNA of the CDR3 is TGTGCCAGCAGCGGGGGCGGAGATGGCTACACCTTC. Its protein is CASSGGGDGYTF. Complete variable domain (other parts from reference TRBV9 and TRBJ1-2): DSGVTQTPKHLITATGQRVTLRCSPRSGDLSVYWYQQSLDQGLQFLIQYYNGEERAKGNILERFSAQQFPDLHSELNLSSLELGDSALYFCASSGGGDGYTFGSGTRLTVV.

A single count supports this clone. The J gene is TRBJ1-1, the V gene TRBV12-3 or TRBV12-4; 7 positions agree with TRBD1. J was trimmed by 6 bases and V by 4 bases; bases with no gene match: 5. This CDR3 has 13 residues. The CDR3 spells CASSYTQGAEAFF. DNA of the CDR3: TGTGCCAGCAGTTACACCCAGGGGGCTGAAGCTTTCTTT.

The V gene is TRBV7-9, the J gene TRBJ1-2; D is uncertain. Germline V gives CDR1 SEHNR, CDR2 FQNEAQ (reference sequence). The V gene lost 5 bases and the J gene lost 1 base, with 8 bases spanning the gap. This CDR3 region has 13 residues. The CDR3 nucleotides read TGTGCCAGCAGCCTTGTTATTAACTATGGCTACACCTTC. As protein: CASSLVINYGYTF.

This clone occurred once. The chain couples TRBV5-1 to TRBJ1-2; possibly TRBD1 for D (5 bases). The germline V gene has CDR1 SGHRS and CDR2 YFSETQ. The CDR3 is made up of 14 amino acids. V lost 0 bases and J 3 bases, leaving 9 bases between the germline ends. CDR3 nucleotides: TGCGCCAGCAGCTTGGTGCCGGGGGACTATGGCTACACCTTC. Amino acids: CASSLVPGDYGYTF.

The CDR3 here is CASSHRDRPETQYF. The CDR3 bases are TGTGCCAGCTCACATAGGGACAGGCCCGAGACCCAGTACTTC. The chain couples TRBV18 to TRBJ2-5, with TRBD1 matching over 8 bases. This CDR3 region has 14 residues. V shed 4 bases, J shed 5 bases, and the junction held 6 bases outside the gene matches. The germline V gene encodes CDR1 KGHSH and CDR2 LQKENI. The full variable domain, its missing parts supplied by reference TRBV18 and TRBJ2-5, is NAGVMQNPRHLVRRRGQEARLRCSPMKGHSHVYWYRQLPEEGLKFMVYLQKENIIDESGMPKERFSAEFPKEGPSILRIQQVVRGDSAAYFCASSHRDRPETQYFGPGTRLLVL.

The chain is built from TRBV5-1 and TRBJ2-5, with 7 bases lining up with TRBD1. The V gene end was trimmed by 4 bases and the J gene end by 0 bases; junction bases not matched to a gene: 6. The CDR3 runs 15 residues. Germline V lookup: CDR1 SGHRS, CDR2 YFSETQ. This CDR3 is CASSRLGTDQETQYF. The CDR3 bases are TGCGCCAGCAGCAGGCTAGGGACAGACCAAGAGACCCAGTACTTC.

The genes are TRBV29-1 and TRBJ2-7, with a weak D call TRBD2 (6 bases). Germline-derived CDR1 and CDR2 are SQVTM and ANQGSEA. The CDR3 has 11 amino acids. The CDR3 here is CGGRTHYEQYF. The CDR3 DNA reads as TGCGGGGGGAGGACACACTACGAGCAGTACTTC.

J is TRBJ2-2 and V is TRBV5-1, with D tentatively TRBD1 (5 bases). This CDR3 spans 14 amino acids. The V gene lost 5 bases and the J gene lost 1 base, with 9 bases spanning the gap. Germline CDR1 reads SGHRS; CDR2 reads YFSETQ. The CDR3 nucleotides are TGCGCCAGCAGGAATACAGGGAACACCGGGGAGCTGTTTTTT. Protein product: CASRNTGNTGELFF.

The V and J genes are TRBV19 and TRBJ1-6, with TRBD1 matching over 7 bases. The CDR3 consists of 15 residues. CDR1 and CDR2 from the germline V gene are LNHDA and SQIVND (reference sequence). V gave up 3 bases and J gave up 8 bases; unmatched junction bases: 7. The CDR3 region has the DNA TGTGCCAGTAGTATCGGCGGCAGGGGGGATTCACCCCTCCACTTT. Encoded protein: CASSIGGRGDSPLHF. Based on the CDR3 plus reference TRBV19 and TRBJ1-6, the full variable domain is DGGITQSPKYLFRKEGQNVTLSCEQNLNHDAMYWYRQDPGQGLRLIYYSQIVNDFQKGDIAEGYSVSREKKESFPLTVTSAQKNPTAFYLCASSIGGRGDSPLHFGNGTRLTVT.

V and J are TRBV6-2 or TRBV6-3 and TRBJ2-5, with a tentative D call TRBD2 (5 bases). V was shortened by 3 bases and J by 2 bases, with 19 bases between the two germline ends. The CDR3 has 17 residues. The germline CDR1 and CDR2 sequences are MNHEY and SVGEGT. CDR3 protein: CASSYRRTRPTQETQYF. DNA for the CDR3: TGTGCCAGCAGTTATCGACGTACTAGACCAACTCAAGAGACCCAGTACTTC.

The chain links TRBV6-1 to TRBJ2-7, with a tentative D call TRBD1 (5 bases). Germline V gene lookup returns CDR1 MNHNS and CDR2 SASEGT. V was trimmed by 3 bases and J by 7 bases, leaving 25 bases between them. The CDR3 length is 17 residues. CDR3 nucleotides: TGTGCCAGCAGTGACCGGCGCAGGGCAGGCATTAAGGGGGAGCAGTACTTC. This gives the protein CASSDRRRAGIKGEQYF.

This rearrangement joins TRBV29-1 to TRBJ2-3; D is perhaps TRBD1 (5 bases). Germline V lookup: CDR1 SQVTM, CDR2 ANQGSEA. The CDR3 consists of 13 residues. V lost 0 bases to trimming and J lost 5 bases, with 9 bases between them. CDR3: CSVEDGAGDTQYF. The DNA for the CDR3 is TGCAGCGTTGAAGATGGGGCAGGAGATACGCAGTATTTT.

The genes are TRBV11-2 and TRBJ1-6; unclear D gene. The CDR3 is 14 residues long. The germline gives CDR1 SGHAT, CDR2 FQNNGV. V was trimmed by 2 bases and J by 7 bases, leaving 9 bases between them. The CDR3 here is CASSLTHLNSPLHF. The CDR3 DNA reads TGTGCCAGCAGCTTAACACACCTGAATTCACCCCTCCACTTT.

This rearrangement joins TRBV15 to TRBJ2-1; D not resolved. Trimming took off 4 bases at V and 4 bases at J, with 17 bases between the two ends. The CDR3 consists of 16 residues. Looked up from germline, CDR1 is LNHNV and CDR2 is YYDKDF (reference sequence). CDR3 protein: CATSTRGPGFYNEQFF. DNA of the CDR3: TGTGCCACCAGCACACGTGGGCCTGGCTTTTACAATGAGCAGTTCTTC.

The chain has TRBV6-6 and TRBJ1-4; D unresolved. V was shortened by 4 bases and J by 3 bases, with 15 bases between the two germline ends. The CDR3 contains 16 residues. Germline V gene data show CDR1 as MNHNY and CDR2 as SVGAGI (reference sequence). The CDR3, as DNA: TGTGCCAGCAGTTCCGCTATGGGCAGATCTAATGAAAAACTGTTTTTT. Translating it yields CASSSAMGRSNEKLFF.

The chain employs TRBV7-2 and TRBJ1-4, with TRBD1 as a possible D gene (6 bases). Germline CDR1 SGHTA, CDR2 FQGNSA. V was clipped by 5 bases and J by 15 bases, with 25 bases between them. The length of the CDR3 is 15 residues. The CDR3: CASSPTGRRPVKLFF. In nucleotides, the CDR3 is TGTGCCAGCAGCCCCACAGGGCGCCGCCCGGTTAAATTGTTTTTT.

The chain combines TRBV5-4 with TRBJ2-1, with 9 bases matching TRBD2. Per germline, CDR1 SGHNT and CDR2 YYREEE (reference sequence). V trimming: 4 bases; J trimming: 4 bases; junction bases outside the gene matches: 3. There are 14 residues in the CDR3. CDR3 nucleotide sequence: TGTGCCAGCAGCAGACTAGCGGAATACAATGAGCAGTTCTTC. Translating gives CASSRLAEYNEQFF.